The 12 T cell receptor beta chains below come from one sample, sequenced in a study of beta chain features in type 1 diabetes. Expressed TCRB transcripts got sequenced, as all isolated RNA was reverse transcribed. Clones were sequenced by immunoSEQ multiplex PCR, and TCRdb holds only the in-frame ones, with some missing. The sample has around 250,000 clones, 25% to 30% seen once. Material: central memory CD4+ T cells from blood. These TCRs come from a man under 40 in good health.

At least ten counts were recorded for this clone. The chain links TRBV21-1 to TRBJ2-3; the table's D call of TRBD1 was not tested on the DNA. TRBV21-1 corresponds to a pseudogene. The CDR3 runs 14 residues. In DNA form, the CDR3 reads TGTGCCAGCAGCAAAGAAACATGCAGAGATACGCAGTATTTT. Amino acids: CASSKETCRDTQYF.

This clone was recorded a few times. CDR3 loop: CASSYEASSYNEQFF. CDR3 coding DNA: TGTGCCAGCAGTTACGAGGCGAGCTCCTACAATGAGCAGTTCTTC. The rearrangement joins TRBV2 to TRBJ2-1; D not certain. The CDR3 covers 15 residues. The V end lost 5 bases, the J end lost 0 bases, and 11 bases lay between the germline ends. Germline V gene sequence: CDR1 SNHLY, CDR2 FYNNEI.

This clone was found a few times. This CDR3 is also generated by other DNA sequences in the sample. The chain combines TRBV18 with TRBJ1-2; TRBD1 is a possible D gene (5 bases). Between the trimmed V and J ends, which lost 2 bases and 3 bases, there was a span of 7 bases. The CDR3 has 13 residues. Germline loops: CDR1 KGHSH, CDR2 LQKENI. CDR3 DNA: TGTGCCAGCTCACCAGTGGGGGACTATGGCTACACCTTC. Amino acid sequence: CASSPVGDYGYTF.

The rearrangement uses TRBV9 and TRBJ2-1, with 9 bases fitting TRBD2. The V gene's germline CDR1 is SGDLS and CDR2 YYNGEE. The V gene end was trimmed by 1 base and the J gene end by 4 bases; junction bases not matched to a gene: 6. This CDR3 is built from 16 residues. The CDR3 sequence is CASSVIAGAGYNEQFF. Written as DNA, the CDR3 is TGTGCCAGCAGCGTAATAGCGGGGGCCGGATACAATGAGCAGTTCTTC.

V is TRBV7-2 and J is TRBJ2-6; D gene uncertain. Per germline, CDR1 SGHTA and CDR2 FQGNSA. This CDR3 region has 18 residues. Trimming cost V 2 bases and J 0 bases, with 14 bases left between them. CDR3 residues: CASSLRHPLVSGANVLTF. The CDR3 DNA follows: TGTGCCAGCAGCTTAAGGCACCCACTCGTCTCTGGGGCCAACGTCCTGACTTTC.

The V and J genes are TRBV7-9 and TRBJ1-1, with D possibly matching TRBD1 (6 bases). The CDR3 is 13 amino acids. V was pared by 4 bases and J by 3 bases, with 9 bases between. Germline assignment: CDR1 SEHNR and CDR2 FQNEAQ (reference sequence). The CDR3 DNA follows: TGTGCCAGCAGCTCACAGGGTCACACTGAAGCTTTCTTT. Protein: CASSSQGHTEAFF.

V usage is TRBV5-4 and J usage is TRBJ2-1; D is unclear. V lost 0 bases, J lost 2 bases, and 9 bases lay in between. The CDR3 is 15 amino acids. Per the germline V gene, CDR1 is SGHNT and CDR2 is YYREEE (reference sequence). CDR3 sequence: CASSLAPAPYNEQFF. CDR3 nucleotides: TGTGCCAGCAGCTTGGCTCCAGCTCCCTACAATGAGCAGTTCTTC.

This clone was seen a handful of times. The CDR3 reads CASSLFQARGYTF. CDR3 nucleotide sequence: TGTGCCAGCAGCTTATTCCAGGCCAGGGGCTACACCTTC. The chain combines TRBV7-2 with TRBJ1-2; D gene uncertain. Looked up from germline, CDR1 is SGHTA and CDR2 is FQGNSA. This CDR3 has 13 amino acids. V lost 2 bases and J 8 bases, leaving 12 bases between the germline ends.

The chain uses TRBV30 and TRBJ2-3; tentative D call: TRBD2 (8 bases). The CDR3 consists of 16 residues. V lost 4 bases to trimming and J lost 6 bases, with 23 bases between them. Per germline, CDR1 GTSNPN and CDR2 SVGIG (reference sequence). CDR3 DNA sequence: TGTGCCTGGACAGGGGGAATGGGACTAGGAGTCGATACGCAGTATTTT. It encodes CAWTGGMGLGVDTQYF.

As to this clone: Germline is not matched at one junction end, which may reflect a read error. The chain couples TRBV7-9 to TRBJ2-6, with 8 bases lining up with TRBD1. There are 13 residues in the CDR3. Looked up from germline, CDR1 is SEHNR and CDR2 is FQNEAQ (reference sequence). The CDR3 nucleotides are TGTGCCAGCAGCTTTCAGGGGGCTAACGTCCTGACTTTC. It is translated as CASSFQGANVLTF. Supplemented by reference TRBV7-9 and TRBJ2-6, the full variable domain reads DTGVSQNPRHKITKRGQNVTFRCDPISEHNRLYWYRQTLGQGPEFLTYFQNEAQLEKSRLLSDRFSAERPKGSFSTLEIQRTEQGDSAMYLCASSFQGANVLTFGAGSRLTVL.

CDR3 coding DNA: TGTGCCAGCAGCCCCTTCTCCGGGACAAACAGGTTCCACACCTTC. It yields the protein CASSPFSGTNRFHTF. The gene calls are TRBV27 and TRBJ1-2; possibly TRBD1 for D (6 bases). The CDR3 runs 15 residues. The V end lost 6 bases, the J end lost 12 bases, and 26 bases lay between the germline ends. The germline CDR1 and CDR2 sequences are MNHEY and SMNVEV (reference sequence).

The table lists this clone with a few counts. The chain uses TRBV7-2 and TRBJ2-5; the match to TRBD2 covers 8 bases. V dropped 6 bases and J dropped 4; count of bases not matched to a gene: 4. The CDR3 spans 13 residues. Germline-derived CDR1 and CDR2 are SGHTA and FQGNSA. DNA of the CDR3: TGTGCCAGCAGAGGTCTAGCGGGAGAGACCCAGTACTTC. Amino acid sequence: CASRGLAGETQYF.